This TCR beta chain was identified in a study of T cell responses to AZD1222 COVID-19 vaccine. The study's findings and limits: The breadth and depth of Spike-specific TCRs increased once two AZD1222 doses had been given.

The repertoire was sequenced with immunoSEQ multiplex PCR; TCRdb's copy has only in-frame clones and lacks some. Among some 120,000 clones listed, 88% were seen once. The table lists this clone with a count of one. Its antigen is as yet unknown. The germline gives CDR1 KGHSH, CDR2 LQKENI. J gave up 8 bases and V 4 bases, and 9 bases lay outside the gene matches. This CDR3 has 15 residues. The origin of this receptor is an adult in good health. Source: peripheral blood, taken on day 0 of MenACWY control vaccination. The rearrangement uses TRBV18 and TRBJ1-4; 8 bases fit TRBD1. The chain's CDR3 is CASSQRQGIGEKLFF. The DNA for the CDR3 is TGTGCCAGCTCACAACGACAGGGGATCGGGGAAAAACTGTTTTTT.